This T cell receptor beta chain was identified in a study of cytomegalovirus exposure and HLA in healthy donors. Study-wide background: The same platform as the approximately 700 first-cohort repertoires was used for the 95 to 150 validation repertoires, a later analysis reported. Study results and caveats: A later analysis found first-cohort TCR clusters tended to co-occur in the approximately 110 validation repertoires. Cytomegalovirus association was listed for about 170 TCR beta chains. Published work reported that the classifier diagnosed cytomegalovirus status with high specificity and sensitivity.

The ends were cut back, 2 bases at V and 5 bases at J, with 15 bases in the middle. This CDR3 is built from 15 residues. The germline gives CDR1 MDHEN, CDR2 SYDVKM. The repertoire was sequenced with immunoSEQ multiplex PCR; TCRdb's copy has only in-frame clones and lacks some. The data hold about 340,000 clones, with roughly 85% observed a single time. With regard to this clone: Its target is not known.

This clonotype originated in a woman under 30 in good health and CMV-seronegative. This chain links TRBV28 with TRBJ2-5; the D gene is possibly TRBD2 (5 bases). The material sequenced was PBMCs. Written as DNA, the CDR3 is TGTGCCAGCAGTTTAAGACTACTCCCAACCGAGACCCAGTACTTC. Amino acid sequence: CASSLRLLPTETQYF.